These T cell receptor beta chains were read from a single sample in a study of cytomegalovirus exposure and HLA in healthy donors. Generated by immunoSEQ multiplex PCR, the TCRdb table keeps only in-frame clones and is missing some. The sample shows some 110,000 clones, 81% of them seen only once. The sample was PBMCs. These receptors all stem from a woman aged 25 to 39 in good health and CMV-seronegative. Each CDR3 is given with its conserved first and last residue. D genes are given only for firm matches. Clone size is shown for a subset of rows, as once, few, many or a class of expanded clone.

D | J | size | V | DNA | CDR3
- | TRBJ2-7 | - | TRBV4-3 | TGCGCCAGCAGCCAAGCCGAGGGTAAAGCCTACGAGCAGTACTTC | CASSQAEGKAYEQYF
TRBD2 | TRBJ2-3 | - | TRBV4-2 | TGTGCCAGCAGCCAAGACAGGGCTAGCGGAGGGTCGACTTTCACAGATACGCAGTATTTT | CASSQDRASGGSTFTDTQYF
- | TRBJ2-7 | - | TRBV7-9 | TGTGCCAGCAGCAGCAGGGCCCTATACGAGCAGTACTTC | CASSSRALYEQYF
TRBD2 | TRBJ2-2 | - | TRBV28 | TGTGCCAGCAGCTTAGCGGGAGGGAGGATCGGGGAGCTGTTTTTT | CASSLAGGRIGELFF
TRBD1 | TRBJ2-3 | - | TRBV19 | TGTGCCAGTAGTATGACAGGGGGCGCAGGCACAGATACGCAGTATTTT | CASSMTGGAGTDTQYF
- | TRBJ2-3 | few | TRBV19 | TGTGCCAGTAGTATGGAGGGGGGGCATTCCACAGATACGCAGTATTTT | CASSMEGGHSTDTQYF
- | TRBJ2-7 | - | TRBV15 | TGTGCCACCAGCCAGGACTCTTACGAGCAGTACTTC | CATSQDSYEQYF
- | TRBJ2-7 | - | TRBV5-8 | TGTGCCAGCAGCTCCCTCCGGACATCGTACGAGCAGTACTTC | CASSSLRTSYEQYF
- | TRBJ1-2 | - | TRBV7-2 | TGTGCCAGCAGCTTAGATGAGGGTAGTGGTAACTATGGCTACACCTTC | CASSLDEGSGNYGYTF
TRBD2 | TRBJ2-1 | - | TRBV5-1 | TGCGCCAGCAGCCCCGGACTAGCGGGAGGTAATCGGAATGAGCAGTTCTTC | CASSPGLAGGNRNEQFF
TRBD2 | TRBJ2-1 | - | TRBV23-1 | TGCGCCAGCAGTCATCTTGGACTAGCGGAGTACAATGAGCAGTTCTTC | CASSHLGLAEYNEQFF
- | TRBJ2-3 | - | TRBV7-9 | TGTGCCAGCGCCTGGACAGAAAGCACAGATACGCAGTATTTT | CASAWTESTDTQYF
TRBD2 | TRBJ2-2 | once | TRBV4-3 | TGCGCCAGCAGCCGCCCCACTAGCGGGTCGAACACCGGGGAGCTGTTTTTT | CASSRPTSGSNTGELFF
TRBD1 | TRBJ2-7 | - | TRBV10-3 | TGTGCCATCAGCAGTGGACAGGGGGTTCCCGAGCAGTACTTC | CAISSGQGVPEQYF
- | TRBJ1-1 | - | TRBV7-2 | TGTGCCAGCAGCTTAGCTCCGGACATGAACACTGAAGCTTTCTTT | CASSLAPDMNTEAFF
- | TRBJ2-7 | - | TRBV30 | TGTGCCTGCAACCAACAGGGCTACGAGCAGTACTTC | CACNQQGYEQYF
- | TRBJ1-1 | - | TRBV9 | TGTGCCAGCAGCGCAGGGGTGAACACTGAAGCTTTCTTT | CASSAGVNTEAFF
- | TRBJ2-5 | - | TRBV7-8 | TGTGCCAGCAGCTTTGGAGGGGGCTTAAAGACCCAGTACTTC | CASSFGGGLKTQYF
TRBD1 | TRBJ1-1 | - | TRBV18 | TGTGCCAGCTCACGGGACAGGGAGGTTGAAGCTTTCTTT | CASSRDREVEAFF
TRBD1 | TRBJ2-7 | - | TRBV4-3 | TGCGCCAGCAGCGTTGGTGGGACAGGATCCTACGAGCAGTACTTC | CASSVGGTGSYEQYF
TRBD1 | TRBJ1-2 | - | TRBV5-4 | TGTGCCAGCAGCTTGGCTCGTTGGGACAGGGGGCGGGAGGACGGCTACACCTTC | CASSLARWDRGREDGYTF
TRBD2 | TRBJ2-2 | - | TRBV19 | TGCGGGGCTAGCGGGAGGGCCGGGGAGCTGTTTTTT | CGASGRAGELFF
TRBD2 | TRBJ2-5 | few | TRBV10-2 | TGCGCCAGCTTAATCGGGACTAGCGATCAAGAGACCCAGTACTTC | CASLIGTSDQETQYF
- | TRBJ1-2 | - | TRBV6-1 | TGTGCCAGCAGTGAATCGGCTCAACGGGGTGGCTACACCTTC | CASSESAQRGGYTF
TRBD1 | TRBJ1-5 | - | TRBV25-1 | TGTGCCAGCAGTGAATGGACAGGGAATCAGCCCCAGCATTTT | CASSEWTGNQPQHF
- | TRBJ2-6 | - | TRBV27 | TGTGCCAGCAGTTCTTATGGGGCAACAGGGGCCAACGTCCTGACTTTC | CASSSYGATGANVLTF
TRBD2 | TRBJ2-3 | - | TRBV5-1 | TGCGCCAGCAGCTTAAGGGCCCCACTAGCGGAGGGCACAGATACGCAGTATTTT | CASSLRAPLAEGTDTQYF
TRBD2 | TRBJ2-3 | once | TRBV14 | TGTGCCAGCAGCCCTAGCGGGAGGGCCTCTATTGTTACAGATACGCAGTATTTT | CASSPSGRASIVTDTQYF
TRBD1 | TRBJ1-4 | - | TRBV7-9 | TGTGCCAGCAGTCTGACAGGGATGGCTAATGAAAAACTGTTTTTT | CASSLTGMANEKLFF
- | TRBJ1-2 | - | TRBV28 | TGTGCCAGCACGGGGGGACCTGGATATGGCTACACCTTC | CASTGGPGYGYTF
- | TRBJ2-4 | - | TRBV14 | TGTGCCAGCAGCCCATTCCGTGGGGCAAACATTCAGTACTTC | CASSPFRGANIQYF
TRBD1 | TRBJ1-2 | - | TRBV5-1 | TGCGCCAGCAGCCTGGGACAGGGGACCTATGGCTACACCTTC | CASSLGQGTYGYTF
TRBD2 | TRBJ2-7 | - | TRBV10-2 | TGCGCCAGCAGTGAGCCGGGACTAGCGGGCTACGAGCAGTACTTC | CASSEPGLAGYEQYF
- | TRBJ2-3 | - | TRBV10-3 | TGTGCCATCAGCTTACTCTCCTCGCGGAGCACAGATACGCAGTATTTT | CAISLLSSRSTDTQYF
TRBD2 | TRBJ2-1 | - | TRBV6-5 | TGTGCCACCGACCCACGGGTCGGGGGGGGGTTGGAGCAGTTCTTC | CATDPRVGGGLEQFF
TRBD1 | TRBJ2-7 | - | TRBV5-1 | TGCGCCAGCAGCTATGACAGGGGCTACGAGCAGTACTTC | CASSYDRGYEQYF